This entry describes one TCR beta chain. The antigen remains unidentified. This record belongs to a study of cytomegalovirus exposure and HLA in healthy donors. Whole-study findings and limits: Cytomegalovirus association was listed for about 150 TCR beta chains. Three CMV-associated chains proved CMV antigen-specific in vitro. As was reported, the classifier diagnosed cytomegalovirus status with high specificity and sensitivity.

Germline trimming cut 5 bases from V and 1 base from J; bases unmatched to any gene: 5. Germline-derived CDR1 and CDR2 are SGHTA and FQGNSA. This CDR3 has 15 residues. Sequenced by immunoSEQ multiplex PCR; TCRdb stores in-frame clones only, minus some. The top ten clones hold about 1.9% of a sample with more than 85,000 clones, around nine tenths of them seen once. The V and J genes are TRBV7-2 and TRBJ1-5; the match to TRBD1 covers 7 bases. What was sequenced was PBMCs. This clonotype originated in a woman aged 18 to 35 in good health and CMV-seronegative. DNA of the CDR3: TGTGCCAGCAGCCTGGGACAGATCAGCAATCAGCCCCAGCATTTT. Its protein is CASSLGQISNQPQHF. Using reference TRBV7-2 and TRBJ1-5 for the parts outside the CDR3, the full variable domain is GAGVSQSPSNKVTEKGKDVELRCDPISGHTALYWYRQSLGQGLEFLIYFQGNSAPDKSGLPSDRFSAERTGGSVSTLTIQRTQQEDSAVYLCASSLGQISNQPQHFGDGTRLSIL.